Below are 7 T cell receptor beta chains sequenced from a single sample in a study of T cells in Graves' hyperthyroidism and ophthalmopathy. Amplification of TCR beta CDR3 regions was performed using RNA transcripts as template. HTBI primers were the set used in a first-round RT-PCR of the TCR CDR3. TCRdb reprocessed the multiplex PCR reads with MiXCR, giving one entry per CDR3 protein. Of under 350,000 distinct CDR3 sequences detected, 15% to 20% appear once; the ten largest clones hold around 50%. The sample comprised blood. These receptors were obtained from a woman in her 50s with Graves' hyperthyroidism.

The chain employs TRBV20-1 and TRBJ2-3; 7 bases are a match to TRBD2. The germline gives CDR1 DFQATT, CDR2 SNEGSKA (reference sequence). V dropped 0 bases and J dropped 0; count of bases not matched to a gene: 3. This CDR3 region has 15 residues. Here the CDR3 reads CSARDGGGSTDTQYF. The DNA for the CDR3 is TGCAGTGCTAGAGATGGCGGGGGAAGCACAGATACGCAGTATTTT.

The genes are TRBV7-9 and TRBJ2-1; the match to TRBD2 covers 8 bases. The ends lost 1 base at V and 4 bases at J; junction bases unmatched: 3. Germline V gives CDR1 SEHNR, CDR2 FQNEAQ (reference sequence). The CDR3 runs to 15 residues. Here the CDR3 DNA reads TGTGCCAGCAGCTTAGAAGCGGGAGTGTACAATGAGCAGTTCTTC. It specifies CASSLEAGVYNEQFF.

This clonotype was counted ten times or more. CDR3 in amino acids: CAGSNQGARNSPLHF. The CDR3 bases are TGTGCCGGGTCTAACCAGGGGGCGAGGAATTCACCCCTCCACTTT. The chain uses TRBV2 and TRBJ1-6; 8 nucleotides match TRBD1. The germline gives CDR1 SNHLY, CDR2 FYNNEI. CDR3 length equals 15 residues. Trimming took 11 bases from V and 7 from J; bases not matched to a gene: 13.

This clonotype was observed a few times. This rearrangement joins TRBV6-1 to TRBJ1-4; 9 nucleotides match TRBD1. This CDR3 has 14 amino acids. The germline CDR1 and CDR2 sequences are MNHNS and SASEGT. V dropped 4 bases and J dropped 6; count of bases not matched to a gene: 3. The CDR3 DNA sequence: TGTGCCAGCAGTGGGGACAGGGTTTATGAAAAACTGTTTTTT. Translation gives CASSGDRVYEKLFF.

V and J are TRBV7-3 and TRBJ2-7, with a weak D call TRBD2 (6 bases). Germline-derived CDR1 and CDR2 are SGHTA and FQGTGA. The CDR3 is made up of 19 amino acids. V lost 4 bases and J 3 bases, leaving 28 bases between the germline ends. CDR3 residues: CASSSHTKYKGQGLYEQYV. The DNA of the CDR3 is TGTGCCAGCAGCTCGCACACCAAGTATAAGGGGCAGGGACTCTACGAGCAGTACGTC.

This clonotype was seen repeatedly, ten times or more. The chain has TRBV7-8 and TRBJ2-1, with 9 bases fitting TRBD2. V lost 2 bases, J lost 9 bases, and 11 bases stayed unmatched. CDR1 and CDR2 from the germline V gene are SGHVS and FQNEAQ. The CDR3 has 16 amino acids. This chain's CDR3 is CASSLLGGRAQGEQFF. DNA for the CDR3: TGTGCCAGCAGCTTACTGGGCGGGAGGGCCCAGGGTGAGCAGTTCTTC.

This clonotype was seen ten or more times. CDR3: CASSQDALAGRSSTDTQYF. CDR3 sequence (DNA): TGTGCCAGCAGCCAAGACGCACTAGCGGGTAGATCTAGCACAGATACGCAGTATTTT. The rearrangement links TRBV3-1 to TRBJ2-3, with 9 nucleotides matching TRBD2. The trim removed 0 bases at V and 0 bases at J, leaving 10 bases unmatched. The CDR3 totals 19 residues. Looked up from germline, CDR1 is LGHDT and CDR2 is YNNKEL (reference sequence).